This T cell receptor beta chain was found in a study of OX40 agonist ivuxolimab in advanced cancers. Study context: Each patient was given ivuxolimab into a vein every 2 weeks, at 0.01 to 10 mg/kg. Among those enrolled, mean age was 60 years (range roughly 23 to 79) and 75% to 90% were male. Findings of the study overall: No antigen was identified for the clonally expanded peripheral T cells. Expanded clones belonging to CD8+ T cells outnumbered, on average, those of CD4+.

For this clone: Its antigen is undetermined.

V lost 10 bases and J 4 bases, leaving 16 bases between the germline ends. Germline CDR1 LNHDA, CDR2 SQIVND (reference sequence). This CDR3 spans 14 amino acids. The method was immunoSEQ multiplex PCR; TCRdb's version includes in-frame clones alone and lacks a portion of them. The data contain around 72,000 clones, almost 90% of them singletons. This receptor was identified in an adult with an advanced solid tumor such as melanoma, head and neck, liver or kidney cancer. The chain links TRBV19 to TRBJ2-2; D not certain. The source was CD4+ or CD8+ T cells sorted from blood, collected in a trial of the OX40 agonist ivuxolimab. CDR3 in amino acids: CATSLGSSTGELFF. DNA of the CDR3: TGTGCCACCTCCCTTGGATCCTCCACCGGGGAGCTGTTTTTT.